The TCR beta chain under discussion was sequenced for a study of T cell repertoires in cytomegalovirus infection (dated by TCRdb to about 2019). About the investigation overall: Recently identified HLA-C-restricted CMV epitopes, whose presentation resists viral immunomodulation, were targeted by peptide stimulations together with well-studied HLA-B-restricted epitopes. Because public TCR beta signatures pointed to carriage of CMV infection together with the matching HLA type, the HLA type of each donor mattered for the analysis.

This specimen's treatment or condition label, per the study, means: in vitro stimulation with specific CMV peptide epitopes to enrich CMV-specific T cells. Overall study outcomes, separate from this receptor: In both this cohort and an independent cohort of some 380 donors, the cumulative frequency of public TCR beta family members distinguished carriers of CMV infection plus the relevant HLA type. The ex vivo response was dominated by HLA-C-restricted CMV-specific TCR beta clonotypes, and the single most frequent clonotype in two of eight donors was supplied by these HLA-C-restricted clonotypes.

Sequencing instrument: Illumina HiSeq 1500. TCRdb reran the public reads through fastp at Q25 and MiXCR, keeping productive beta chains. Duplicate CDR3 protein sequences are folded into a single record with the most common DNA and genes. The table for this sample lists some 150,000 distinct CDR3 sequences; over 30% of them were counted only once. 52% of the sample belongs to the ten largest clones. This clonotype was counted many times. Its antigen remains undetermined. No base quality values were provided; no much bigger clone lies one nucleotide off. Via the germline V gene, CDR1 is SGHVS and CDR2 FNYEAQ. The CDR3 numbers 15 residues from cysteine through phenylalanine. Only CDR3 DNA is held: 45 bases, read in frame from base 1. V loses 1 base, J loses 2 bases, and the germline ends lie 11 bases apart.

This sample comprised CD8+ T cells from cultured PBMCs, obtained from culture after CMV antigen stimulation. The receptor was isolated from a human donor in good health (CMV status not recorded). Some clones in this sample may be carry-over from other donors' samples. The rearrangement joined TRBV7-6 to TRBJ2-5; TRBD1 is a possible D gene, resting on 6 matching bases. The nucleotide sequence is given as TGTGCCAGCAGCTTAGGATGGACAGAGCAAGAGACCCAGTACTTC. Its translation reads: CASSLGWTEQETQYF.